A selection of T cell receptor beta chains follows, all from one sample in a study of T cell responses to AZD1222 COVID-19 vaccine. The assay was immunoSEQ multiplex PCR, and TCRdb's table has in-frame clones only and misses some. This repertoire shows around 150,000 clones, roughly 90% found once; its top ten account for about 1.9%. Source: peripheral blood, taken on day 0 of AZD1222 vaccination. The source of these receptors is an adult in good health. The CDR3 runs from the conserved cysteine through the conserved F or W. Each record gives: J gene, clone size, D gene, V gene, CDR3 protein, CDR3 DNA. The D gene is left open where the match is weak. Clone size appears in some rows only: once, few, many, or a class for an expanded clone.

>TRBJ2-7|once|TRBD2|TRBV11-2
CASSSPPGGEQYF
TGTGCCAGCAGCTCCCCCCCGGGGGGCGAGCAGTACTTC
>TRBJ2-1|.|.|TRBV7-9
CASPGANEQFF
TGTGCCAGCCCAGGGGCTAATGAGCAGTTCTTC
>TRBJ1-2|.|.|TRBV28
CASTSYPDGYTF
TGTGCCAGCACCTCATATCCGGATGGCTACACCTTC
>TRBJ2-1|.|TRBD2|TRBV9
CASSVGLAGLYGEQFF
TGTGCCAGCAGCGTAGGGCTAGCGGGGTTGTATGGTGAGCAGTTCTTC
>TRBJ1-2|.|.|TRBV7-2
CASSYLQRAPSYGYTF
TGTGCCAGCAGCTACCTTCAGCGGGCACCTAGCTATGGCTACACCTTC
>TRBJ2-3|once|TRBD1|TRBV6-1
CASSEGQGSTDTQYF
TGTGCCAGCAGTGAAGGACAGGGATCTACAGATACGCAGTATTTT
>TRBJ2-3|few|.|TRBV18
CASSGGPTDTQYF
TGTGCCAGCTCAGGGGGCCCCACAGATACGCAGTATTTT
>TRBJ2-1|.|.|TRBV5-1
CASSLDLGNIPNEQFF
TGCGCCAGCAGCTTGGATTTGGGGAACATTCCCAATGAGCAGTTCTTC
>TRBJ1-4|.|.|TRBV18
CASSPPVGKLFF
TGTGCCAGCTCACCACCCGTGGGAAAACTGTTTTTT
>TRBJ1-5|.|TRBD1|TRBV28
CASSPPGQLNQPQHF
TGTGCCAGCAGCCCCCCGGGACAGCTCAATCAGCCCCAGCATTTT
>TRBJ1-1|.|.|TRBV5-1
CASSQGLLNTEAFF
TGCGCCAGCAGTCAAGGTCTCCTCAACACTGAAGCTTTCTTT
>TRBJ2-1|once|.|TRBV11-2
CASSLRGSSYNEQFF
TGTGCCAGCAGCTTAAGGGGGAGCTCCTACAATGAGCAGTTCTTC
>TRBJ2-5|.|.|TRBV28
CASRRESVTQYF
TGTGCCAGCAGACGAGAATCGGTGACCCAGTACTTC
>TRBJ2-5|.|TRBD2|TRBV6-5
CASKRGGVEETQYF
TGTGCCAGCAAACGGGGGGGAGTGGAAGAGACCCAGTACTTC
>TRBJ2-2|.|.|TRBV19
CASSTGTLNTGELFF
TGTGCCAGTAGTACGGGGACATTGAACACCGGGGAGCTGTTTTTT
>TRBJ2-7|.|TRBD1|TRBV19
CASGGQGDYEQYF
TGTGCCTCTGGGGGACAGGGGGACTACGAGCAGTACTTC
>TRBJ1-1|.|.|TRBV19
CASSFVNTEAFF
TGTGCCAGTAGTTTCGTGAACACTGAAGCTTTCTTT
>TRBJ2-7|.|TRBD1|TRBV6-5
CASRRGQDVSYEQYF
TGTGCCAGCAGGAGGGGACAGGACGTTTCCTACGAGCAGTACTTC
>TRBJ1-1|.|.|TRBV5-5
CASSGPEAFF
TGTGCCAGCAGCGGTCCTGAAGCTTTCTTT
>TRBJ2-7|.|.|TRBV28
CASSTLSGPVEQYF
TGTGCCAGCAGTACCCTGTCTGGTCCTGTGGAGCAGTACTTC
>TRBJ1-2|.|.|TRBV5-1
CASSSREDGYTF
TGCGCCAGCAGCTCAAGGGAGGATGGCTACACCTTC
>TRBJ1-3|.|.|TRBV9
CASSVAQTAFSGNTIYF
TGTGCCAGCAGCGTAGCTCAAACGGCCTTCTCTGGAAACACCATATATTTT
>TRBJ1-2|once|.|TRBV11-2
CASSLDMGNGYTF
TGTGCCAGCAGCTTAGATATGGGGAATGGCTACACCTTC
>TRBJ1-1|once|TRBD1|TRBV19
CASSALVDRGRVGIEAFF
TGTGCCAGTAGTGCCTTGGTGGACAGGGGGCGCGTCGGTATTGAAGCTTTCTTT
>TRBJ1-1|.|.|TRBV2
CASNVVDRAGEEAFF
TGTGCCAGCAATGTGGTGGATCGGGCGGGGGAAGAAGCTTTCTTT
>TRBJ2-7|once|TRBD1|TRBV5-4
CASSLFRDRLLYF
TGTGCCAGCAGCTTGTTTAGGGACAGGTTGCTGTACTTC
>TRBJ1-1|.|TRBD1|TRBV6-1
CASSDPRDRVDEAFF
TGTGCCAGCAGTGACCCCAGAGACAGGGTTGACGAAGCTTTCTTT
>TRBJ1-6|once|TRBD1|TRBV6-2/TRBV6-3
CASSDRTGSNSPLHF
TGTGCCAGCAGTGATCGGACAGGTAGTAATTCACCCCTCCACTTT